A selection of T cell receptor beta chains follows, all from one sample in a study of OX40 agonist ivuxolimab in advanced cancers. Repertoires were generated with immunoSEQ multiplex PCR, while TCRdb's copy carries only in-frame clones and drops some. The data show almost 85,000 clones, about 82% seen once. The input for sequencing was CD4+ or CD8+ T cells sorted from blood, taken in a trial of the OX40 agonist ivuxolimab. The receptor set was obtained from an adult with an advanced solid tumor such as melanoma, head and neck, liver or kidney cancer. Both conserved end residues are part of each CDR3. The order of the fields is J gene, clone size, D gene, V gene, CDR3 DNA, CDR3 protein. D genes are given only for firm matches. Part of the rows lack a size; the others show once, few, many or a class for expanded clones.

j_gene: TRBJ1-2
abundance: once
d_gene: TRBD1
v_gene: TRBV30
CDR3nt: TGTGCCTGGAGTGAGGGGGCAGGGGGATCTGGCTACACCTTC
CDR3aa: CAWSEGAGGSGYTF

j_gene: TRBJ2-1
abundance: .
d_gene: .
v_gene: TRBV7-9
CDR3nt: TGTGCCAGCAGCCTTTCGGGAGTCAATGAGCAGTTCTTC
CDR3aa: CASSLSGVNEQFF

j_gene: TRBJ1-2
abundance: .
d_gene: TRBD1
v_gene: TRBV11-3
CDR3nt: TGTGCCAGCAGCCAAGATCAGGGGGTGGGGGACTATGGCTACACCTTC
CDR3aa: CASSQDQGVGDYGYTF

j_gene: TRBJ1-6
abundance: .
d_gene: .
v_gene: TRBV2
CDR3nt: TGTGCCAGCAGAAGGAATTCACCCCTCCACTTT
CDR3aa: CASRRNSPLHF

j_gene: TRBJ2-7
abundance: .
d_gene: TRBD1
v_gene: TRBV2
CDR3nt: TGTGCCAGCACCCCGGGGACCGGACAGGGCTACGAGCAGTACTTC
CDR3aa: CASTPGTGQGYEQYF

j_gene: TRBJ2-1
abundance: .
d_gene: TRBD2
v_gene: TRBV7-9
CDR3nt: TGTGCCAGCAGCTTATCAGCGGGGAGCACCTACAATGAGCAGTTCTTC
CDR3aa: CASSLSAGSTYNEQFF

j_gene: TRBJ2-7
abundance: .
d_gene: TRBD2
v_gene: TRBV9
CDR3nt: TGTGCCAGCAGCGTAAGCGGGGGCGACGAGCAGTACTTC
CDR3aa: CASSVSGGDEQYF

j_gene: TRBJ2-3
abundance: .
d_gene: TRBD2
v_gene: TRBV5-4
CDR3nt: TGTGCCAGCAGCAAGAGCGGGAGCACCACAGATACGCAGTATTTT
CDR3aa: CASSKSGSTTDTQYF

j_gene: TRBJ1-6
abundance: .
d_gene: .
v_gene: TRBV7-3
CDR3nt: TGTGCCAGCAGCCAAACAGCCAATTCACCCCTCCACTTT
CDR3aa: CASSQTANSPLHF

j_gene: TRBJ1-1
abundance: .
d_gene: .
v_gene: TRBV11-2
CDR3nt: TGTGCCAGCAGCCCCCAGGTGGGGGCGATCACTGAAGCTTTCTTT
CDR3aa: CASSPQVGAITEAFF

j_gene: TRBJ2-7
abundance: once
d_gene: .
v_gene: TRBV11-2
CDR3nt: TGTGCCAGCAGCTCCTCTACGGGGCAGTACTTC
CDR3aa: CASSSSTGQYF

j_gene: TRBJ2-1
abundance: .
d_gene: TRBD2
v_gene: TRBV9
CDR3nt: TGTGCCAGCAGCGTCGCCGGGACTAGCAATGAGCAGTTCTTC
CDR3aa: CASSVAGTSNEQFF

j_gene: TRBJ2-1
abundance: .
d_gene: TRBD2
v_gene: TRBV7-9
CDR3nt: TGTGCCAGCACCACGGGACTAGCAGATGAGCAGTTCTTC
CDR3aa: CASTTGLADEQFF

j_gene: TRBJ1-5
abundance: few
d_gene: .
v_gene: TRBV28
CDR3nt: TGTGCCAGCAGTTTCACTAGCAATCAGCCCCAGCATTTT
CDR3aa: CASSFTSNQPQHF

j_gene: TRBJ1-1
abundance: .
d_gene: .
v_gene: TRBV7-9
CDR3nt: TGTGCCAGCACCCCAGAGGGTAGCGCCCTAAACACTGAAGCTTTCTTT
CDR3aa: CASTPEGSALNTEAFF

j_gene: TRBJ2-7
abundance: once
d_gene: .
v_gene: TRBV18
CDR3nt: TGTGCCAGCTCCGGACCGGGGACTTACACCTACGAGCAGTACTTC
CDR3aa: CASSGPGTYTYEQYF

j_gene: TRBJ2-7
abundance: .
d_gene: TRBD1
v_gene: TRBV5-1
CDR3nt: TGCGCCAGCAGCCCTGACAGGGGCGTCACGGGGCAGTACTTC
CDR3aa: CASSPDRGVTGQYF

j_gene: TRBJ1-1
abundance: .
d_gene: .
v_gene: TRBV29-1
CDR3nt: TGCAGCGTCCCTAGATCAGGGATGAACACTGAAGCTTTCTTT
CDR3aa: CSVPRSGMNTEAFF

j_gene: TRBJ1-1
abundance: .
d_gene: TRBD1
v_gene: TRBV5-4
CDR3nt: TGTGCCAGCAAGGCGGAACAGGGGGCCAGCGGTGGAGCTTTCTTT
CDR3aa: CASKAEQGASGGAFF

j_gene: TRBJ1-2
abundance: .
d_gene: TRBD1
v_gene: TRBV5-1
CDR3nt: TGCGCCAGCAGCTCCGGGACAGGGGAAGGGTATGGCTACACCTTC
CDR3aa: CASSSGTGEGYGYTF

j_gene: TRBJ2-5
abundance: .
d_gene: .
v_gene: TRBV7-2
CDR3nt: TGTGCCAGCAGCTTAAGACTACAAGAGACCCAGTACTTC
CDR3aa: CASSLRLQETQYF

j_gene: TRBJ2-7
abundance: .
d_gene: TRBD1
v_gene: TRBV6-1
CDR3nt: TGTGCCAGCATTGGGACAGGCCCCTACGAGCAGTACTTC
CDR3aa: CASIGTGPYEQYF

j_gene: TRBJ1-1
abundance: .
d_gene: .
v_gene: TRBV7-8
CDR3nt: TGTGCCAGCAGTCCCGGGTCTCGCGAAGCTTTCTTT
CDR3aa: CASSPGSREAFF

j_gene: TRBJ2-3
abundance: .
d_gene: .
v_gene: TRBV19
CDR3nt: TGTGCCAGTAGTATGATGAGGACCCCCGCAGATACGCAGTATTTT
CDR3aa: CASSMMRTPADTQYF

j_gene: TRBJ1-5
abundance: .
d_gene: TRBD1
v_gene: TRBV6-6
CDR3nt: TGTGCCAGTTGGGACAGGGGGCCTCGGGGGCGTCAGCCCCAGCATTTT
CDR3aa: CASWDRGPRGRQPQHF

j_gene: TRBJ2-7
abundance: few
d_gene: TRBD2
v_gene: TRBV2
CDR3nt: TGTGCCAGCAGCCAACCTAGCGGAATTTACGAGCAGTACTTC
CDR3aa: CASSQPSGIYEQYF

j_gene: TRBJ2-1
abundance: .
d_gene: .
v_gene: TRBV2
CDR3nt: TGTGCCAGCAGTGGCCCCACGGGCCTCGAGCAGTTCTTC
CDR3aa: CASSGPTGLEQFF

j_gene: TRBJ1-5
abundance: .
d_gene: .
v_gene: TRBV19
CDR3nt: TGTGCCAGTAGTATAGTGGGTATTGACCAGCCCCAGCATTTT
CDR3aa: CASSIVGIDQPQHF

j_gene: TRBJ1-5
abundance: .
d_gene: .
v_gene: TRBV5-6
CDR3nt: TGTGCCAGCAGCTTGGAAAGGGACAATCAGCCCCAGCATTTT
CDR3aa: CASSLERDNQPQHF

j_gene: TRBJ1-2
abundance: .
d_gene: .
v_gene: TRBV5-1
CDR3nt: TGCGCCAGCAGCTTGGACAAAACGTATGGCTACACCTTC
CDR3aa: CASSLDKTYGYTF

j_gene: TRBJ1-2
abundance: .
d_gene: TRBD1
v_gene: TRBV4-2
CDR3nt: TGTGCCAGCACTCCACAGGGGAGAGGAGGCTACACCTTC
CDR3aa: CASTPQGRGGYTF

j_gene: TRBJ2-1
abundance: .
d_gene: .
v_gene: TRBV25-1
CDR3nt: TGTGCCAGCCTCAGGGCGGGACCCTACAATGAGCAGTTCTTC
CDR3aa: CASLRAGPYNEQFF

j_gene: TRBJ1-2
abundance: .
d_gene: .
v_gene: TRBV6-1
CDR3nt: TGTGCCAGCAGCCGGGGGGCCGGAGGCTACACCTTC
CDR3aa: CASSRGAGGYTF

j_gene: TRBJ1-1
abundance: .
d_gene: TRBD1
v_gene: TRBV7-8
CDR3nt: TGTGCCAGCAGCCAAGGGGACAGGGTAGGGACTGAAGCTTTCTTT
CDR3aa: CASSQGDRVGTEAFF

j_gene: TRBJ2-5
abundance: .
d_gene: .
v_gene: TRBV7-2
CDR3nt: TGTGCCAGCAGCCTAAATGTGCGAGAGACCCAGTACTTC
CDR3aa: CASSLNVRETQYF

j_gene: TRBJ2-1
abundance: .
d_gene: .
v_gene: TRBV7-8
CDR3nt: TGTGCCAGCAGCTTAGGGTACAGCTCCTACAATGAGCAGTTCTTC
CDR3aa: CASSLGYSSYNEQFF

j_gene: TRBJ1-5
abundance: .
d_gene: .
v_gene: TRBV6-6
CDR3nt: TGTGCCAGCAGCAGGGGCGAGGGTCAGCCCCAGCATTTT
CDR3aa: CASSRGEGQPQHF

j_gene: TRBJ2-1
abundance: .
d_gene: TRBD2
v_gene: TRBV2
CDR3nt: TGTGCCAGCAGTGAGAGCGGGGGGGCGGGCAATGAGCAGTTCTTC
CDR3aa: CASSESGGAGNEQFF

j_gene: TRBJ1-2
abundance: few
d_gene: .
v_gene: TRBV6-1
CDR3nt: TGTGCCAGCAGCATAAATCTTGGGGGGGACTCCGGCTACACCTTC
CDR3aa: CASSINLGGDSGYTF

j_gene: TRBJ1-1
abundance: .
d_gene: .
v_gene: TRBV5-1
CDR3nt: TGCGCCAGCAGCTTGGGACAGATTAACACTGAAGCTTTCTTT
CDR3aa: CASSLGQINTEAFF

j_gene: TRBJ2-7
abundance: .
d_gene: TRBD2
v_gene: TRBV27
CDR3nt: TGTGCCAGCAGGGGCCTTAGCGGGGCCTCCTACGAGCAGTACTTC
CDR3aa: CASRGLSGASYEQYF

j_gene: TRBJ2-3
abundance: .
d_gene: .
v_gene: TRBV19
CDR3nt: TGTGCCAGTAGTACCCAAAGATTCACCACAGATACGCAGTATTTT
CDR3aa: CASSTQRFTTDTQYF

j_gene: TRBJ2-3
abundance: .
d_gene: .
v_gene: TRBV4-3
CDR3nt: TGCGCCAGCAGCCAAGAATGGGCAGCGTACACAGATACGCAGTATTTT
CDR3aa: CASSQEWAAYTDTQYF

j_gene: TRBJ1-1
abundance: .
d_gene: .
v_gene: TRBV15
CDR3nt: TGTGCCACCAGCAGACGGACGGGCCTGAACACTGAAGCTTTCTTT
CDR3aa: CATSRRTGLNTEAFF

j_gene: TRBJ1-5
abundance: .
d_gene: .
v_gene: TRBV16
CDR3nt: TGTGCCAGCAGCCAATCAGGCAGGGGCAATCAGCCCCAGCATTTT
CDR3aa: CASSQSGRGNQPQHF

j_gene: TRBJ2-3
abundance: .
d_gene: .
v_gene: TRBV27
CDR3nt: TGTGCCAGCAGTTTATTACAGGGGGGGACAGATACGCAGTATTTT
CDR3aa: CASSLLQGGTDTQYF

j_gene: TRBJ1-2
abundance: .
d_gene: .
v_gene: TRBV6-5
CDR3nt: TGTGCCAGCCGGGGGGGGAGCCCCTATGGCTACACCTTC
CDR3aa: CASRGGSPYGYTF

j_gene: TRBJ2-3
abundance: .
d_gene: TRBD1
v_gene: TRBV18
CDR3nt: TGTGCCAGCTCACGATCGACAGGGCCCGGGGATACGCAGTATTTT
CDR3aa: CASSRSTGPGDTQYF

j_gene: TRBJ1-5
abundance: .
d_gene: .
v_gene: TRBV7-8
CDR3nt: TGTGCCAGCAGCTTAGCGACGGGAGCACAGCCCCAGCATTTT
CDR3aa: CASSLATGAQPQHF

j_gene: TRBJ1-2
abundance: .
d_gene: .
v_gene: TRBV9
CDR3nt: TGTGCCAGCACCTCCTCAGGGCACTATGGCTACACCTTC
CDR3aa: CASTSSGHYGYTF

j_gene: TRBJ2-1
abundance: .
d_gene: .
v_gene: TRBV9
CDR3nt: TGTGCCAGCAGCGCAAGGGGGATTGGTAATGAGCAGTTCTTC
CDR3aa: CASSARGIGNEQFF

j_gene: TRBJ1-1
abundance: .
d_gene: .
v_gene: TRBV16
CDR3nt: TGTGCCAGCAGCCTAGGGGCCGCCAGAGGAGCTTTCTTT
CDR3aa: CASSLGAARGAFF

j_gene: TRBJ2-4
abundance: .
d_gene: .
v_gene: TRBV28
CDR3nt: TGTGCCAGCAGCAGGGGGGACACAAAAAACATTCAGTACTTC
CDR3aa: CASSRGDTKNIQYF

j_gene: TRBJ2-7
abundance: .
d_gene: TRBD1
v_gene: TRBV7-9
CDR3nt: TGTGCCAGCAGCTTTACCGGGACAGCATACGAGCAGTACTTC
CDR3aa: CASSFTGTAYEQYF